Presented here are 13 T cell receptor beta chains from one specimen sequenced in a study of T cells in Graves' hyperthyroidism and ophthalmopathy. TCR beta CDR3 regions were amplified from RNA. Primed by the HTBI set, a first-round RT-PCR was run on the TCR CDR3. TCRdb re-called the multiplex PCR reads through MiXCR, storing one row per CDR3 protein. The profile covers about 480,000 distinct CDR3 sequences, with approximately 23% appearing a single time and 49% taken by the ten largest. Sequencing input: blood. The receptors were sampled from a woman aged 70-85 years with Graves' ophthalmopathy.

The chain joins TRBV5-1 to TRBJ1-2; no clear D gene. V was shortened by 0 bases and J by 6 bases, with 9 bases between the two germline ends. Germline V gene sequence: CDR1 SGHRS, CDR2 YFSETQ. The CDR3 is 13 amino acids. CDR3 in amino acids: CASSLGPTNGYTF. The DNA for the CDR3 is TGCGCCAGCAGCTTGGGCCCCACGAATGGCTACACCTTC. The complete variable domain, with remaining parts taken from reference TRBV5-1 and TRBJ1-2, reads KAGVTQTPRYLIKTRGQQVTLSCSPISGHRSVSWYQQTPGQGLQFLFEYFSETQRNKGNFPGRFSGRQFSNSRSEMNVSTLELGDSALYLCASSLGPTNGYTFGSGTRLTVV.

V usage is TRBV5-1 and J usage is TRBJ1-4, with D unresolved. The CDR3 totals 16 residues. Germline values: CDR1 SGHRS, CDR2 YFSETQ. Trimming removed 4 bases at V and 3 bases at J, with 16 bases between. The DNA for the CDR3 is TGCGCCAGCAGCCCGAACATACCCGGATCTAATGAAAAACTGTTTTTT. Amino acids: CASSPNIPGSNEKLFF.

DNA of the CDR3: TGTGCCAGCAGCTTGGCAGGGACAGGGGGCTACAATGAGCAGTTCTTC. Its protein product is CASSLAGTGGYNEQFF. The gene calls are TRBV7-6 and TRBJ2-1; 11 positions agree with TRBD1. Trimming at V came to 3 bases and at J to 3 bases, leaving 4 bases not matched to a gene. CDR3 size: 16 residues. The germline V gene encodes CDR1 SGHVS and CDR2 FNYEAQ.

The table lists this clonotype with a few counts. This chain connects TRBV10-1 to TRBJ2-3; 9 bases line up with TRBD2. The CDR3 is 15 amino acids. Looked up from germline, CDR1 is WNHNN and CDR2 is SYGVQD (reference sequence). With V trimmed by 2 bases and J by 5 bases, 5 bases remained unmatched. CDR3 nucleotides: TGCGCCAGCAGTGAGCCTAGCGGGATAGGAGATACGCAGTATTTT. Encoded protein: CASSEPSGIGDTQYF.

This rearrangement joins TRBV2 to TRBJ2-1; 10 nucleotides agree with TRBD2. The trim removed 2 bases at V and 7 bases at J, leaving 11 bases unmatched. CDR3 size: 17 residues. Germline values: CDR1 SNHLY, CDR2 FYNNEI. The CDR3 reads CASSESGGAGGRNEQFF. The CDR3 coding sequence is TGTGCCAGCAGTGAAAGCGGGGGGGCAGGGGGTCGAAATGAGCAGTTCTTC.

In this sample, this clonotype turned up many times. This chain uses TRBV6-1 with TRBJ2-1; 7 positions match TRBD2. CDR1 and CDR2 from the germline V gene are MNHNS and SASEGT. This CDR3 has 16 residues. V lost 4 bases, J lost 6 bases, and 12 bases stayed unmatched. Here the CDR3 reads CASSAGTGGSLNEQFF. The CDR3 bases are TGTGCCAGCAGTGCGGGTACGGGAGGATCCCTCAATGAGCAGTTCTTC.

In this sample, this clonotype turned up many times. The rearrangement joins TRBV11-2 to TRBJ2-1; 12 bases align to TRBD2. Germline V CDR1 and CDR2: SGHAT, FQNNGV. Unmatched junction bases numbered 10, after V lost 5 bases and J lost 8 bases. CDR3 length: 16 residues. CDR3 region: CASSPSLAGGEHEQFF. In nucleotides, the CDR3 is TGTGCCAGCAGCCCATCACTAGCGGGAGGAGAGCATGAGCAGTTCTTC.

The table lists this clonotype with a few counts. The genes are TRBV30 and TRBJ1-2; TRBD1 aligns across 10 bases. The germline V gene has CDR1 GTSNPN and CDR2 SVGIG (reference sequence). J was trimmed by 0 bases and V by 3 bases; bases with no gene match: 7. The CDR3 has 16 residues. CDR3 coding DNA: TGTGCCTGGAGGACAGGGGGCAATGTTGCTAACTATGGCTACACCTTC. Translated: CAWRTGGNVANYGYTF.

The chain combines TRBV28 with TRBJ2-2, with TRBD2 matching over 8 bases. Germline V gives CDR1 MDHEN, CDR2 SYDVKM. With V trimmed by 1 base and J by 3 bases, 4 bases remained unmatched. The CDR3 has 16 residues. CDR3 sequence reads: CASSLSGGADTGELFF. The CDR3 region has the DNA TGTGCCAGCAGTTTATCGGGGGGGGCCGACACCGGGGAGCTGTTTTTT.

The chain has TRBV27 and TRBJ1-5; TRBD1 is a possible D gene (5 bases). Trimming took off 10 bases at V and 1 base at J, with 20 bases between the two ends. The CDR3 extends over 16 amino acids. The germline gives CDR1 MNHEY, CDR2 SMNVEV (reference sequence). CDR3 sequence: CATRDDGGASNQPQHF. CDR3 in DNA: TGTGCCACCAGGGACGATGGCGGGGCGAGCAATCAGCCCCAGCATTTT.

This clonotype was detected many times. The rearrangement uses TRBV10-3 and TRBJ1-1, with D hard to call. CDR1 is ENHRY, CDR2 SYGVKD, per germline. Deletions cut 10 bases from V and 1 base from J, with 13 bases between. The length of the CDR3 is 13 residues. The CDR3 loop is CATLGQPNTEAFF. The CDR3 DNA reads as TGTGCCACTCTCGGGCAGCCGAACACTGAAGCTTTCTTT.

There are a few counts of this clonotype. This chain uses TRBV10-2 with TRBJ2-7; D call uncertain. Per the germline V gene, CDR1 is WSHSY and CDR2 is SAAADI. The CDR3 totals 14 residues. Trimming stripped 4 bases from V and 5 bases from J, with 15 bases between. The CDR3 nucleotides are TGCGCCAGCAGTGCCGTGGCAGGCGTACACGAGCAGTACTTC. This codes for CASSAVAGVHEQYF.

This clonotype has ten or more counts. The V gene is TRBV11-2, the J gene TRBJ1-5; D is unresolved. Trimming cost V 1 base and J 3 bases, with 7 bases left between them. The CDR3 is 14 amino acids. Germline V gene data show CDR1 as SGHAT and CDR2 as FQNNGV. Here the CDR3 reads CASSLGRNNQPQHF. The CDR3 nucleotides are TGTGCCAGCAGCTTAGGCCGCAACAATCAGCCCCAGCATTTT.